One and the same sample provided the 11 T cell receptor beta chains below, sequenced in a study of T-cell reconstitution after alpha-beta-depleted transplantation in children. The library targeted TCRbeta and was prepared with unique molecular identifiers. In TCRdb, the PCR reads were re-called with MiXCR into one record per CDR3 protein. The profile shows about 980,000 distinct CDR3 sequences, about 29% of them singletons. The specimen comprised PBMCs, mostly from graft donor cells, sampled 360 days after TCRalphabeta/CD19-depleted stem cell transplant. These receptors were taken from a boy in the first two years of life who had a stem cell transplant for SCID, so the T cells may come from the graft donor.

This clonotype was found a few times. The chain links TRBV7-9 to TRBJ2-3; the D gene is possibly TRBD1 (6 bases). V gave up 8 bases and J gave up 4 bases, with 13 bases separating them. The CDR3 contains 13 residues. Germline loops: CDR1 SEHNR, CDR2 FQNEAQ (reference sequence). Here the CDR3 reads CASGDQGSDTQYF. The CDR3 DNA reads TGTGCCAGCGGCGACCAGGGGTCAGATACGCAGTATTTT.

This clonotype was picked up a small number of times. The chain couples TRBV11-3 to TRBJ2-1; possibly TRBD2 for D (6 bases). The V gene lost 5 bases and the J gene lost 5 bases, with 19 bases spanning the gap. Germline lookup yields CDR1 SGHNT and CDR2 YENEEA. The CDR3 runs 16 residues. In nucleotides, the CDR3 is TGTGCCAGCAGCCTGAGAGCAGGGAGGACGGACAATGAGCAGTTCTTC. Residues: CASSLRAGRTDNEQFF.

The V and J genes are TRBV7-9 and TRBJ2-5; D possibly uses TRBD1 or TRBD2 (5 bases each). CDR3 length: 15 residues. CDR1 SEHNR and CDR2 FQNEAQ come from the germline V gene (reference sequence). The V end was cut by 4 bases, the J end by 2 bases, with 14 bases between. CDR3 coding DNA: TGTGCCAGCAGCTCCCGGGGCTTAAAACAAGAGACCCAGTACTTC. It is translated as CASSSRGLKQETQYF. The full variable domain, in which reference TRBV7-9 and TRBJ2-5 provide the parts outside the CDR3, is DTGVSQNPRHKITKRGQNVTFRCDPISEHNRLYWYRQTLGQGPEFLTYFQNEAQLEKSRLLSDRFSAERPKGSFSTLEIQRTEQGDSAMYLCASSSRGLKQETQYFGPGTRLLVL.

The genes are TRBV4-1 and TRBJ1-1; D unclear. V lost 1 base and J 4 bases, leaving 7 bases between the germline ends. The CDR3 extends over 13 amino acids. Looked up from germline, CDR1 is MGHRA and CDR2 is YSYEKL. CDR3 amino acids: CASSQGIPTEAFF. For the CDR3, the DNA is TGCGCCAGCAGCCAAGGCATTCCCACTGAAGCTTTCTTT.

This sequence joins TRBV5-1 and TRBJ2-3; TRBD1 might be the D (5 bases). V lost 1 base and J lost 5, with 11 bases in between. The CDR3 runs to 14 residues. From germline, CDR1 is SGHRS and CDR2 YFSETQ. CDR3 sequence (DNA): TGCGCCAGCAGCTTGAAGGCAGGGCGAGATACGCAGTATTTT. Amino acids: CASSLKAGRDTQYF.

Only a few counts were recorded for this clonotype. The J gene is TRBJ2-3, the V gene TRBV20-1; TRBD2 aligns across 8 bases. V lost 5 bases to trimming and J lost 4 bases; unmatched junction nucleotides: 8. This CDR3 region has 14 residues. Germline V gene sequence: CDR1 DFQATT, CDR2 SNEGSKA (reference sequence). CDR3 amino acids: CSAGPLGRADTQYF. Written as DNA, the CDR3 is TGCAGTGCTGGCCCACTCGGGAGGGCAGATACGCAGTATTTT.

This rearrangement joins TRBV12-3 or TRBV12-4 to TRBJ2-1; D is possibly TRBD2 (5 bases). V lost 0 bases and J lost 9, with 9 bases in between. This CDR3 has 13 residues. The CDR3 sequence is CASSLAGAFEQFF. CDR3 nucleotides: TGTGCCAGCAGTTTAGCGGGAGCTTTTGAGCAGTTCTTC.

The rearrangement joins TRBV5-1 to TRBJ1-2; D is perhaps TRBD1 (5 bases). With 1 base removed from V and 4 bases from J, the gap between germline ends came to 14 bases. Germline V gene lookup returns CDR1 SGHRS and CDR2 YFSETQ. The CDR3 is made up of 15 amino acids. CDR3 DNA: TGCGCCAGCAGCTTGACAGGACCTCTTTCCTATGGCTACACCTTC. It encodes CASSLTGPLSYGYTF.

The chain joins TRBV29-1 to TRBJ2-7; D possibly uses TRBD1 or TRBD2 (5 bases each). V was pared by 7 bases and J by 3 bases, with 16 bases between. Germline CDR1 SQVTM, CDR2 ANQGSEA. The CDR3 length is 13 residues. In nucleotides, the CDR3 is TGCAGCGCGATCGTCGGGGCCTACTACGAGCAGTACTTC. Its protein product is CSAIVGAYYEQYF.

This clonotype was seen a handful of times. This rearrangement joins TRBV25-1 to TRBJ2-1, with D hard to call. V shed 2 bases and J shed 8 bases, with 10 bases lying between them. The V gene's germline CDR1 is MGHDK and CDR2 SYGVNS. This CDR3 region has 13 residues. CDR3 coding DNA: TGTGCCAGCAGTGAAGGTGCTGAAGATGAGCAGTTCTTC. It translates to CASSEGAEDEQFF. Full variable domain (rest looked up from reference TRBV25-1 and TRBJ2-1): EADIYQTPRYLVIGTGKKITLECSQTMGHDKMYWYQQDPGMELHLIHYSYGVNSTEKGDLSSESTVSRIRTEHFPLTLESARPSHTSQYLCASSEGAEDEQFFGPGTRLTVL.

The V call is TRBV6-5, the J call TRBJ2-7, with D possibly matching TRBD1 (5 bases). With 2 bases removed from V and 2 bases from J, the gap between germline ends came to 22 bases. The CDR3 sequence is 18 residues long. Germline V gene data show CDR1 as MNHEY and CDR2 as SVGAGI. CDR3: CASSYRLGAAGPPYEQYF. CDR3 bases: TGTGCCAGCAGTTACCGACTGGGCGCGGCAGGGCCTCCCTACGAGCAGTACTTC.